This is a list of T cell receptor beta chains from one sample in a study of metastatic and nonmetastatic thyroid tumors. TCRdb re-analyzed the PCR reads using MiXCR. There are 30,000 or so clones in the sample; 25% to 30% occur only once, and around 7.6% lies in the top ten. The specimen sequenced was blood. The receptors were sampled from a female donor with papillary thyroid cancer or a benign thyroid nodule (not recorded which). Some clones in this sample may be carry-over from other donors' samples. Both conserved end residues are part of each CDR3. The order of the fields is J gene, V gene, clone size, D gene, CDR3 DNA, CDR3 protein. The D gene is left open where the match is weak. Size tells how often a clone was seen (once, few, many) or the class of an expanded clone, and some rows leave it out.

J gene: TRBJ1-3
V gene: TRBV19
clone size: NA
D gene: NA
CDR3 DNA: TGTGCCAGTAAACCTATGGGGACGAACACCATATATTTT
CDR3 protein: CASKPMGTNTIYF

J gene: TRBJ1-1
V gene: TRBV4-1
clone size: many
D gene: TRBD1
CDR3 DNA: TGCGCCAGCAGCCACACAGGGGACTGGAACACTGAAGCTTTCTTT
CDR3 protein: CASSHTGDWNTEAFF

J gene: TRBJ2-4
V gene: TRBV19
clone size: many
D gene: NA
CDR3 DNA: TGTGCCAGTAGTATAAATTCGGGGAGCCCTAAAAACATTCAGTACTTC
CDR3 protein: CASSINSGSPKNIQYF

J gene: TRBJ1-1
V gene: TRBV25-1
clone size: many
D gene: NA
CDR3 DNA: TGTGCCAGCAGTGAAGAGGGGACAAACACTGAAGCTTTCTTT
CDR3 protein: CASSEEGTNTEAFF

J gene: TRBJ2-1
V gene: TRBV7-2
clone size: NA
D gene: TRBD2
CDR3 DNA: TGTGCCAGCAGCTCCGGGACTAGCGATAATGAGCAGTTCTTC
CDR3 protein: CASSSGTSDNEQFF

J gene: TRBJ1-2
V gene: TRBV12-3/TRBV12-4
clone size: medium-sized
D gene: TRBD1
CDR3 DNA: TGTGCCAGCAGTGACAGGGGGCTAGGCTACACCTTC
CDR3 protein: CASSDRGLGYTF

J gene: TRBJ1-1
V gene: TRBV9
clone size: many
D gene: NA
CDR3 DNA: TGTGCCAGCAGGTCCGGGACGGGCAACACTGAAGCTTTCTTT
CDR3 protein: CASRSGTGNTEAFF

J gene: TRBJ2-3
V gene: TRBV6-1
clone size: once
D gene: TRBD2
CDR3 DNA: TGTGCCAGCAGTGGGACTAGCAGCAGAGATACGCAGTATTTT
CDR3 protein: CASSGTSSRDTQYF

J gene: TRBJ2-1
V gene: TRBV12-3/TRBV12-4
clone size: medium-sized
D gene: TRBD2
CDR3 DNA: TGTGCCAGCAGTTTAAGGGTAGCGGGAAGCATGGATGAGCAGTTCTTC
CDR3 protein: CASSLRVAGSMDEQFF

J gene: TRBJ1-4
V gene: TRBV9
clone size: many
D gene: NA
CDR3 DNA: TGTGCCAGCAGCGTTACCTCAGGGTCCGGAAAACTGTTTTTT
CDR3 protein: CASSVTSGSGKLFF

J gene: TRBJ2-3
V gene: TRBV28
clone size: many
D gene: NA
CDR3 DNA: TGTGCCAGCAGTTTGTATGGCGGCACAGATACGCAGTATTTT
CDR3 protein: CASSLYGGTDTQYF

J gene: TRBJ2-1
V gene: TRBV7-2
clone size: NA
D gene: TRBD2
CDR3 DNA: TGTGCCAGCAGCTCAGCGGGATTAGGATCGAATGAGCAGTTCTTC
CDR3 protein: CASSSAGLGSNEQFF

J gene: TRBJ2-3
V gene: TRBV20-1
clone size: many
D gene: NA
CDR3 DNA: TGCAGTGCTAGTGTGGGGGGAACAGATACGCAGTATTTT
CDR3 protein: CSASVGGTDTQYF

J gene: TRBJ2-7
V gene: TRBV11-1
clone size: NA
D gene: TRBD1
CDR3 DNA: TGTGCCAGCATCCCCAATAGAGGACAGGGTGATTCCTACGAGCAGTACTTC
CDR3 protein: CASIPNRGQGDSYEQYF

J gene: TRBJ1-1
V gene: TRBV7-9
clone size: many
D gene: TRBD1
CDR3 DNA: TGTGCCAGCAGCTCAGGGACAGGGTTGGACACTGAAGCTTTCTTT
CDR3 protein: CASSSGTGLDTEAFF

J gene: TRBJ1-6
V gene: TRBV30
clone size: NA
D gene: TRBD1
CDR3 DNA: TGTGCCTGGGATGGACAGGGTAATTCACCCCTCCACTTT
CDR3 protein: CAWDGQGNSPLHF

J gene: TRBJ2-7
V gene: TRBV4-2
clone size: NA
D gene: NA
CDR3 DNA: TGTGCCAGCAGCCAAGAACGGGACAACTCCTACGAGCAGTACTTC
CDR3 protein: CASSQERDNSYEQYF

J gene: TRBJ2-7
V gene: TRBV6-1
clone size: NA
D gene: NA
CDR3 DNA: TGTGCCAGCAGTGAATCGCCAGGGGGGGGCGAGCATTACTTC
CDR3 protein: CASSESPGGGEHYF

J gene: TRBJ2-7
V gene: TRBV12-3/TRBV12-4
clone size: NA
D gene: NA
CDR3 DNA: TGTGCCAGCAGTTTCGTGGTTCTCGATCAGTACTTC
CDR3 protein: CASSFVVLDQYF

J gene: TRBJ1-2
V gene: TRBV6-1
clone size: few
D gene: NA
CDR3 DNA: TGTGCCAGCCTACGGGATTCCCCCGTCGTGGGGTGCTACACCTTC
CDR3 protein: CASLRDSPVVGCYTF

J gene: TRBJ1-6
V gene: TRBV6-5
clone size: NA
D gene: NA
CDR3 DNA: TGTGCCAGCAGTTACTCCGCCGTGACATCTAATAATTCACCCCTCCACTTT
CDR3 protein: CASSYSAVTSNNSPLHF

J gene: TRBJ2-1
V gene: TRBV2
clone size: few
D gene: TRBD2
CDR3 DNA: TGTGCCTGCATTTCGGGACTAGCGGGGGGGGATGAGCAGTTCTTC
CDR3 protein: CACISGLAGGDEQFF

J gene: TRBJ2-7
V gene: TRBV7-8
clone size: NA
D gene: TRBD1
CDR3 DNA: TGTGCCAGCAGCTTAGTTGAGTGGGGGACAGGGCTGAACGAGCAGTACTTC
CDR3 protein: CASSLVEWGTGLNEQYF

J gene: TRBJ1-5
V gene: TRBV5-6
clone size: many
D gene: NA
CDR3 DNA: TGTGCCAGCAGCTTGCAGGGTTATGACCAGCCCCAGCATTTT
CDR3 protein: CASSLQGYDQPQHF

J gene: TRBJ2-7
V gene: TRBV12-3/TRBV12-4
clone size: NA
D gene: NA
CDR3 DNA: TGTGCCAGCAGTTTTAAATTCGAGCAGTACTTC
CDR3 protein: CASSFKFEQYF

J gene: TRBJ2-5
V gene: TRBV18
clone size: NA
D gene: NA
CDR3 DNA: TGTGCCAGCTCCCAAAATCCAGGAGAGACCCAGTACTTC
CDR3 protein: CASSQNPGETQYF

J gene: TRBJ2-1
V gene: TRBV20-1
clone size: many
D gene: NA
CDR3 DNA: TGCAGTGCTAGTAATCGATTAAGCTCCTACAATGAGCAGTTCTTC
CDR3 protein: CSASNRLSSYNEQFF

J gene: TRBJ2-7
V gene: TRBV6-1
clone size: few
D gene: NA
CDR3 DNA: TGTGCCAGCAGTCACAGGGACGGGGGCTCCTACGAGCAGTACTTC
CDR3 protein: CASSHRDGGSYEQYF

J gene: TRBJ1-1
V gene: TRBV18
clone size: many
D gene: NA
CDR3 DNA: TGTGCCAGCTCACCATTGAGAGGGGGGTCCATGAACACTGAAGCTTTCTTT
CDR3 protein: CASSPLRGGSMNTEAFF

J gene: TRBJ2-6
V gene: TRBV10-3
clone size: NA
D gene: TRBD2
CDR3 DNA: TGTGCCATCAGTGCACCTTCGACTAGCGGGGCTTTCTCTGGGGCCTACGTGCTTACTTTC
CDR3 protein: CAISAPSTSGAFSGAYVLTF

J gene: TRBJ1-5
V gene: TRBV19
clone size: few
D gene: NA
CDR3 DNA: TGTGCCAGTAGTATGTGGGGTGGCAGCAATCAGCCCCAGCATTTT
CDR3 protein: CASSMWGGSNQPQHF

J gene: TRBJ2-1
V gene: TRBV6-1
clone size: few
D gene: TRBD2
CDR3 DNA: TGTGCCAGCAGTGAGCCCGAACTAGCGGGAGGCTCCGAGCAGTTCTTC
CDR3 protein: CASSEPELAGGSEQFF

J gene: TRBJ2-1
V gene: TRBV5-1
clone size: few
D gene: TRBD2
CDR3 DNA: TGCGCCAGCAGCTTGGATCTAGCGGGAGACAATGAGCAGTTCTTC
CDR3 protein: CASSLDLAGDNEQFF

J gene: TRBJ2-1
V gene: TRBV11-2
clone size: many
D gene: TRBD2
CDR3 DNA: TGTGCCAGCGTCCCCGGCGGGAGGGCGCATCAGAATGAGCAGTTCTTC
CDR3 protein: CASVPGGRAHQNEQFF

J gene: TRBJ2-7
V gene: TRBV6-1
clone size: NA
D gene: NA
CDR3 DNA: TGTGCCAGCGTGAATTTACGCGAGCAGTACTTC
CDR3 protein: CASVNLREQYF

J gene: TRBJ1-4
V gene: TRBV10-1
clone size: many
D gene: NA
CDR3 DNA: TGCGCCAGCAGTGAGACCCCGGGGACCGGTGGAAAACTGTTTTTT
CDR3 protein: CASSETPGTGGKLFF

J gene: TRBJ1-1
V gene: TRBV28
clone size: NA
D gene: NA
CDR3 DNA: TGTGCCAGCAGTCTCAACAGGGCTACTGAATCTTTCTTT
CDR3 protein: CASSLNRATESFF

J gene: TRBJ2-1
V gene: TRBV6-2/TRBV6-3
clone size: few
D gene: TRBD2
CDR3 DNA: TGTGCCAGCAGCCGGGGACTAGCGGGAGGGCTCGCCTACAATGAGCAGTTCTTC
CDR3 protein: CASSRGLAGGLAYNEQFF

J gene: TRBJ1-5
V gene: TRBV4-1
clone size: many
D gene: TRBD1
CDR3 DNA: TGCGCCAGCAGCCAACCGACAGGGAAGGATCAGCCCCAGCATTTT
CDR3 protein: CASSQPTGKDQPQHF

J gene: TRBJ1-1
V gene: TRBV27
clone size: many
D gene: NA
CDR3 DNA: TGTGCCAGCAGCACAGGGCCTGAAGCTTTCTTT
CDR3 protein: CASSTGPEAFF

J gene: TRBJ2-1
V gene: TRBV27
clone size: few
D gene: NA
CDR3 DNA: TGTGCCAGCAGCGCCAAGGTGGGGGCTATATACAATGAGCAGTTCTTC
CDR3 protein: CASSAKVGAIYNEQFF

J gene: TRBJ2-7
V gene: TRBV9
clone size: NA
D gene: NA
CDR3 DNA: TGTGCCAGCAGCGCCCGGTACGCACCCTACGAGCAGTACTTC
CDR3 protein: CASSARYAPYEQYF

J gene: TRBJ1-6
V gene: TRBV10-3
clone size: few
D gene: NA
CDR3 DNA: TGTGCCACCAGGACGGAGGAAGGCTATTCACCCCTCCACTTT
CDR3 protein: CATRTEEGYSPLHF

J gene: TRBJ2-1
V gene: TRBV7-2
clone size: NA
D gene: NA
CDR3 DNA: TGTGCCAGCAGCTTCACTCGGGCTAGGAATGATCAGTTCTTC
CDR3 protein: CASSFTRARNDQFF

J gene: TRBJ2-7
V gene: TRBV6-1
clone size: medium-sized
D gene: TRBD1
CDR3 DNA: TGTGCCAGCAGTCTCCGGGACAGCCCCTACGAGCAGTACTTC
CDR3 protein: CASSLRDSPYEQYF

J gene: TRBJ2-7
V gene: TRBV9
clone size: few
D gene: NA
CDR3 DNA: TGTGCCAGCAGCGGAAGCCGAAGGGGGTCCTACGAGCAGTACTTC
CDR3 protein: CASSGSRRGSYEQYF

J gene: TRBJ1-2
V gene: TRBV5-1
clone size: once
D gene: NA
CDR3 DNA: TGCGCCAGCAGCTCCAGGGGCGACGACTATGGCTACACCTTC
CDR3 protein: CASSSRGDDYGYTF

J gene: TRBJ2-7
V gene: TRBV28
clone size: medium-sized
D gene: TRBD1
CDR3 DNA: TGTGCCAGCAGTTTCCCGCGGGGACAGGGACCTGACGAGCAGTACTTC
CDR3 protein: CASSFPRGQGPDEQYF

J gene: TRBJ1-2
V gene: TRBV19
clone size: NA
D gene: NA
CDR3 DNA: TGTCCCAGTAGTATAGGGCAGCTTAACTCTGGCTACACCTTC
CDR3 protein: CPSSIGQLNSGYTF

J gene: TRBJ1-5
V gene: TRBV12-3/TRBV12-4
clone size: few
D gene: NA
CDR3 DNA: TGTGCCAGCAGTTGGACGGGGGATAGCAATAAGCCCAAGCATTTT
CDR3 protein: CASSWTGDSNKPKHF

J gene: TRBJ1-1
V gene: TRBV12-3/TRBV12-4
clone size: NA
D gene: TRBD1
CDR3 DNA: TGTGCCAGCAGGCTAACAGGGGGCCCTGAAGCTTTCTTT
CDR3 protein: CASRLTGGPEAFF

J gene: TRBJ2-3
V gene: TRBV11-2
clone size: many
D gene: NA
CDR3 DNA: TGTGCCAGCAGCTTAGATTTCCGGGACCCCTTTTCCACAGATACGCAGTATTTT
CDR3 protein: CASSLDFRDPFSTDTQYF